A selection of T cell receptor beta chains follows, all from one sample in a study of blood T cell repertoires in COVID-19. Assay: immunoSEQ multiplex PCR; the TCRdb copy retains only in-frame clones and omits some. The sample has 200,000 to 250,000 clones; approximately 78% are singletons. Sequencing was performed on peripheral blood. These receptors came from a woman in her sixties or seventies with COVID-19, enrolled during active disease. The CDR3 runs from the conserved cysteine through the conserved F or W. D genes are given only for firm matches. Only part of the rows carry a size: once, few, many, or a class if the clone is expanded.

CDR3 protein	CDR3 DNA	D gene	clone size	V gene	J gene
CASREKTGIPDEKLFF	TGTGCCAGCAGAGAGAAAACCGGGATCCCAGACGAAAAACTGTTTTTT	NA	NA	TRBV2	TRBJ1-4
CASSQRGPLGTQYF	TGTGCCAGCAGCCAAAGAGGGCCTCTAGGTACGCAGTATTTT	NA	NA	TRBV28	TRBJ2-3
CASSLLRGGREAFF	TGTGCCAGCAGTTTATTAAGGGGGGGGCGTGAAGCTTTCTTT	NA	many	TRBV28	TRBJ1-1
CASSLNRKTEAFF	TGTGCCAGCAGTTTAAACAGGAAGACTGAAGCTTTCTTT	NA	once	TRBV12-3/TRBV12-4	TRBJ1-1
CASSQDSRRGNYGYTF	TGTGCCAGCAGCCAAGATTCCAGGAGGGGTAACTATGGCTACACCTTC	NA	once	TRBV3-1/TRBV3-2	TRBJ1-2
CSVGEGLTSIEQYF	TGCAGCGTTGGGGAGGGCTTGACTAGCATCGAGCAGTACTTC	TRBD2	few	TRBV29-1	TRBJ2-7
CASTLEQGARLYYGYTF	TGTGCCAGCACACTTGAACAGGGGGCCCGTCTGTACTATGGCTACACCTTC	TRBD1	NA	TRBV28	TRBJ1-2
CASSIGVQGTGPMNTEAFF	TGTGCCAGTAGTATAGGAGTACAGGGGACCGGTCCCATGAACACTGAAGCTTTCTTT	TRBD1	NA	TRBV19	TRBJ1-1
CASSPRDRGTEAFF	TGTGCCAGTAGTCCGCGGGACAGGGGCACTGAAGCTTTCTTT	TRBD1	NA	TRBV19	TRBJ1-1
CASSLVGLPLHF	TGTGCCAGCAGCTTGGTGGGGCTTCCCCTCCACTTT	NA	NA	TRBV7-9	TRBJ1-6
CASSQGGGANVLTF	TGTGCCAGCAGCCAAGGGGGCGGGGCCAACGTCCTGACTTTC	NA	NA	TRBV3-1/TRBV3-2	TRBJ2-6
CASSLAGGAKNIQYF	TGCGCCAGCAGCTTGGCCGGAGGGGCCAAAAACATTCAGTACTTC	NA	NA	TRBV5-1	TRBJ2-4
CASSPTLGVSPYEQYF	TGTGCCAGCTCACCGACGTTGGGAGTCTCACCCTACGAGCAGTACTTC	NA	NA	TRBV18	TRBJ2-7
CASSPISGSGETQYF	TGTGCCAGCAGCCCCATTAGCGGGAGCGGAGAGACCCAGTACTTC	TRBD2	NA	TRBV7-6	TRBJ2-5
CASSKPRDSGEKLFF	TGTGCCAGCAGTAAGCCCCGGGACAGCGGCGAAAAACTGTTTTTT	TRBD1	NA	TRBV28	TRBJ1-4
CASSAAGDRVQNEQFF	TGTGCCAGCAGCGCCGCAGGGGACAGGGTGCAAAATGAGCAGTTCTTC	NA	NA	TRBV21-1	TRBJ2-1
CAGSGTGAAANEKLFF	TGTGCCGGCTCCGGGACAGGAGCGGCAGCTAATGAAAAACTGTTTTTT	TRBD1	NA	TRBV6-6	TRBJ1-4
CASSPGMNTEAFF	TGTGCCAGCAGCCCCGGGATGAACACTGAAGCTTTCTTT	NA	few	TRBV12-3/TRBV12-4	TRBJ1-1
CASRPPPSGSSYEQYF	TGTGCCAGTAGGCCGCCCCCTAGCGGGAGCTCCTACGAGCAGTACTTC	TRBD2	NA	TRBV19	TRBJ2-7
CASSSLGGKAAPGELFF	TGTGCCAGCAGTTCCCTCGGAGGGAAGGCGGCACCCGGGGAGCTGTTTTTT	NA	NA	TRBV28	TRBJ2-2
CASSGTSERAYEQYF	TGTGCCAGCAGCGGTACTAGCGAGAGGGCCTACGAGCAGTACTTC	TRBD2	NA	TRBV4-2	TRBJ2-7
CASRRQGGNTIYF	TGTGCCAGCAGGAGACAGGGTGGAAACACCATATATTTT	TRBD1	NA	TRBV9	TRBJ1-3
CSVHLGAGRDEQYF	TGCAGTGTACACCTAGGGGCAGGGCGCGACGAGCAGTACTTC	NA	NA	TRBV29-1	TRBJ2-7
CASGLRGDGNTIYF	TGTGCCAGCGGGTTAAGGGGTGATGGAAACACCATATATTTT	NA	NA	TRBV3-1/TRBV3-2	TRBJ1-3
CASSVRQGSHEQYF	TGTGCCAGCAGCGTCCGACAGGGGTCCCACGAGCAGTACTTC	TRBD1	once	TRBV9	TRBJ2-7
CASSGFSGAQRNEQFF	TGTGCCAGCAGTGGGTTTTCGGGAGCCCAGCGAAATGAGCAGTTCTTC	NA	NA	TRBV27	TRBJ2-1
CASSLDDRGGWEQYF	TGTGCCAGCAGCTTGGATGACAGGGGCGGTTGGGAGCAGTACTTC	TRBD1	NA	TRBV7-9	TRBJ2-7
CASSLGGPTYNEQFF	TGTGCCAGCAGCTTAGGAGGCCCGACCTACAATGAGCAGTTCTTC	NA	once	TRBV7-3	TRBJ2-1
CASSKLAGGSQETQYF	TGTGCCAGCAGCAAACTAGCGGGAGGGTCCCAAGAGACCCAGTACTTC	TRBD2	NA	TRBV7-9	TRBJ2-5
CASRGTGKNLYGYTF	TGCGCCAGCAGGGGTACAGGGAAGAACCTCTATGGCTACACCTTC	NA	NA	TRBV10-2	TRBJ1-2
CASGGGANQPQHF	TGTGCCAGCGGTGGAGGAGCAAATCAGCCCCAGCATTTT	NA	NA	TRBV28	TRBJ1-5
CASSVDPGGENYGYTF	TGTGCCAGCAGCGTAGATCCAGGGGGCGAGAACTATGGCTACACCTTC	TRBD1	NA	TRBV9	TRBJ1-2
CASSIGTSGSNPYNEQFF	TGTGCCAGCAGCATCGGGACTAGCGGGAGTAACCCCTACAATGAGCAGTTCTTC	TRBD2	NA	TRBV7-7	TRBJ2-1
CASSSGGDYNEQFF	TGTGCCAGCAGCTCTGGGGGCGACTACAATGAGCAGTTCTTC	NA	NA	TRBV5-4	TRBJ2-1
CASSFGDRESDTQYF	TGTGCCAGCAGTTTCGGTGACAGGGAGTCAGATACGCAGTATTTT	TRBD1	NA	TRBV28	TRBJ2-3
CASSPGTGGEQYF	TGTGCCAGCTCACCAGGGACAGGGGGCGAGCAGTACTTC	TRBD1	NA	TRBV18	TRBJ2-7
CATHTPPSRVNQPQHF	TGTGCCACCCATACACCCCCCTCGAGGGTTAATCAGCCCCAGCATTTT	NA	NA	TRBV24-1	TRBJ1-5
CASSQGPSGGRGTEAFF	TGTGCCAGCAGCCAGGGCCCCTCGGGGGGGCGGGGAACTGAAGCTTTCTTT	NA	NA	TRBV3-1/TRBV3-2	TRBJ1-1
CASGLAGWNEQFF	TGTGCCAGCGGCCTAGCTGGCTGGAATGAGCAGTTCTTC	NA	few	TRBV2	TRBJ2-1
CSANGQVGTEAFF	TGCAGCGCCAACGGACAGGTGGGGACTGAAGCTTTCTTT	TRBD1	NA	TRBV29-1	TRBJ1-1
CASSQAGSLYGYTF	TGTGCCAGCAGCCAAGCGGGTTCGCTCTATGGCTACACCTTC	NA	NA	TRBV3-1/TRBV3-2	TRBJ1-2
CASSVSGSTYNEQFF	TGCGCCAGCAGTGTGAGCGGGAGCACCTACAATGAGCAGTTCTTC	TRBD2	NA	TRBV10-1	TRBJ2-1
CASRTDRGGDEKLFF	TGTGCCAGCAGGACGGACAGGGGAGGGGATGAAAAACTGTTTTTT	TRBD1	once	TRBV6-5	TRBJ1-4
CASKTGYGNTIYF	TGTGCCAGCAAGACAGGCTATGGAAACACCATATATTTT	NA	NA	TRBV2	TRBJ1-3
CASTPPGGGYGYTF	TGTGCCAGCACACCTCCAGGGGGCGGCTATGGCTACACCTTC	TRBD1	few	TRBV7-9	TRBJ1-2
CASRQGPGEKLFF	TGTGCCAGCAGGCAGGGCCCCGGGGAAAAACTGTTTTTT	NA	many	TRBV2	TRBJ1-4
CASSLLDRPYEQYF	TGTGCCAGCAGCTTGTTGGACAGACCCTACGAGCAGTACTTC	NA	NA	TRBV5-6	TRBJ2-7
CASSEAQGGIQYF	TGTGCCAGCAGTGAAGCCCAGGGGGGAATTCAGTACTTC	NA	NA	TRBV2	TRBJ2-4